The 28 T cell receptor beta chains given below trace back to one sample, sequenced in a study of T cells after yellow fever vaccination. TCRdb analysed the 5' RACE reads with MiXCR anew, one entry per CDR3 protein. The table lists nearly 350,000 distinct CDR3 sequences, around 8.1% of them singletons. Material: PBMCs, obtained roughly 45 days after the first yellow fever vaccination. The origin of the receptors is a man aged 18-30 years who received the YFV17D yellow fever vaccine.

This clonotype has a count of ten or more. This chain connects TRBV6-1 to TRBJ2-4, with D possibly matching TRBD1 (6 bases). V was trimmed by 6 bases and J by 7 bases, leaving 16 bases between them. CDR1 and CDR2 from the germline V gene are MNHNS and SASEGT. The CDR3 has 14 residues. CDR3: CASSLPRDINIQYF. For the CDR3, the DNA is TGTGCCAGCAGCCTCCCCCGGGACATCAACATTCAGTACTTC.

The rearrangement uses TRBV11-2 and TRBJ2-7; D remains unclear. V lost 1 base and J lost 7, with 5 bases in between. Germline V gene data show CDR1 as SGHAT and CDR2 as FQNNGV. The CDR3 loop spans 11 amino acids. CDR3 nucleotides: TGTGCCAGCAGCTTAGCGGCGGAGCAGTACTTC. Translating it yields CASSLAAEQYF. Full variable domain (outside the CDR3, taken from reference TRBV11-2 and TRBJ2-7): EAGVAQSPRYKIIEKRQSVAFWCNPISGHATLYWYQQILGQGPKLLIQFQNNGVVDDSQLPKDRFSAERLKGVDSTLKIQPAKLEDSAVYLCASSLAAEQYFGPGTRLTVT.

The J gene is TRBJ1-4, the V gene TRBV5-5; D ambiguous. The CDR3 loop spans 15 amino acids. Germline V gives CDR1 SGHKS, CDR2 YYEKEE (reference sequence). The V and J ends lost 1 base and 0 bases respectively, with 7 bases between them. CDR3 region: CASSLTVATNEKLFF. The DNA for the CDR3 is TGTGCCAGCAGCTTGACAGTAGCAACTAATGAAAAACTGTTTTTT.

This clonotype was detected a few times. J is TRBJ1-3 and V is TRBV4-1; a possible D gene is TRBD1 (5 bases). The CDR3 length is 15 residues. Germline CDR1 is MGHRA and CDR2 is YSYEKL. The V end was cut by 2 bases, the J end by 2 bases, with 10 bases between. The CDR3 bases are TGCGCCAGCAGCCAATTCCAGGGACCTGGAAACACCATATATTTT. Its protein product is CASSQFQGPGNTIYF.

The V and J genes are TRBV6-1 and TRBJ1-5, with D unclear. The CDR3 runs 15 residues. Germline V lookup: CDR1 MNHNS, CDR2 SASEGT. Deletions cut 5 bases from V and 1 base from J, with 12 bases between. The CDR3, as DNA: TGTGCCAGCAGTCCCGTCGGGGTCAGCAATCAGCCCCAGCATTTT. Residues: CASSPVGVSNQPQHF.

This clonotype has only a few counts. V gene TRBV4-1 combines with J gene TRBJ2-1; 7 positions match TRBD2. V lost 0 bases and J lost 5; bases outside the gene matches: 7. The CDR3 runs 16 residues. Germline lookup yields CDR1 MGHRA and CDR2 YSYEKL. The CDR3 region is CASSQDPAGRNNEQFF. The CDR3 DNA follows: TGCGCCAGCAGCCAAGACCCAGCGGGGAGGAACAATGAGCAGTTCTTC.

The chain recombines TRBV10-3 with TRBJ1-2; maybe TRBD1 (5 bases). The CDR3 spans 15 residues. Germline V gives CDR1 ENHRY, CDR2 SYGVKD. The V end lost 2 bases, the J end lost 2 bases, and 12 bases lay between the germline ends. This CDR3 is CAISETGTLNYGYTF. The CDR3 bases are TGTGCCATCAGTGAGACGGGGACCCTAAACTATGGCTACACCTTC.

This clonotype has a handful of counts. V usage is TRBV5-6 and J usage is TRBJ2-1; 11 bases align to TRBD1. This CDR3 is 16 amino acids long. CDR1 and CDR2 (germline): SGHDT, YYEEEE. Unmatched junction bases numbered 7, after V lost 1 base and J lost 7 bases. This CDR3 is CASSLIPRDRGNEQFF. The CDR3 nucleotides read TGTGCCAGCAGCTTGATCCCCCGGGACAGGGGGAATGAGCAGTTCTTC.

The chain has TRBV4-3 and TRBJ2-1, with TRBD1 as a possible D gene (5 bases). V was cut by 1 base and J by 5 bases, with 24 bases left in between. The germline CDR1 and CDR2 sequences are LGHNA and YSLEER. This CDR3 region has 19 residues. CDR3 residues: CASSQGIGSVGWGHNEQFF. The CDR3 DNA sequence: TGCGCCAGCAGCCAAGGCATCGGTTCGGTAGGATGGGGCCACAATGAGCAGTTCTTC.

This clonotype was recorded a few times. The chain couples TRBV5-5 to TRBJ1-2; 9 nucleotides match TRBD1. The CDR3 is 14 residues long. In germline, CDR1 is SGHKS, CDR2 YYEKEE (reference sequence). Trimming took 4 bases from V and 8 from J; bases not matched to a gene: 9. CDR3 loop: CASSQNRGREGYTF. CDR3 nucleotide sequence: TGTGCCAGCAGCCAAAACAGGGGGCGCGAGGGCTACACCTTC.

The chain joins TRBV2 to TRBJ2-6; D is unclear. Germline-derived CDR1 and CDR2 are SNHLY and FYNNEI. The CDR3 covers 14 residues. Trimming took off 6 bases at V and 5 bases at J, with 11 bases between the two ends. CDR3 DNA: TGTGCCAGCAGGAAGGAGTGGTGGGCCAACGTCCTGACTTTC. It codes for CASRKEWWANVLTF.

There are a few counts of this clonotype. J is TRBJ2-5 and V is TRBV7-2; possibly TRBD1 for D (5 bases). Germline V lookup: CDR1 SGHTA, CDR2 FQGNSA. V lost 5 bases and J 5 bases, leaving 15 bases between the germline ends. The CDR3 runs 14 residues. CDR3 sequence: CASSQGLLGETQYF. CDR3 DNA: TGTGCCAGCAGCCAGGGATTACTTGGGGAGACCCAGTACTTC.

The table lists this clonotype with a few counts. V and J are TRBV27 and TRBJ2-3; D possibly matches TRBD1 or TRBD2 (5 bases each). Deletions cut 5 bases from V and 4 bases from J, with 13 bases between. This CDR3 has 14 amino acids. Germline values: CDR1 MNHEY, CDR2 SMNVEV (reference sequence). In nucleotides, the CDR3 is TGTGCCAGCAGTCCGGGACCCAGCGCAGATACGCAGTATTTT. Translating gives CASSPGPSADTQYF.

The V and J genes are TRBV29-1 and TRBJ2-1; D tentatively reads TRBD1 or TRBD2 (7 bases each). The CDR3 runs to 16 residues. CDR1 and CDR2 from the germline V gene are SQVTM and ANQGSEA. V lost 3 bases, J lost 0 bases, and 15 bases lay in between. CDR3 in amino acids: CSVDSPRGGSYNEQFF. DNA for the CDR3: TGCAGCGTTGATTCCCCCAGGGGGGGCTCCTACAATGAGCAGTTCTTC.

The chain recombines TRBV6-2 or TRBV6-3 with TRBJ1-5; D uncertain. Trimming took 8 bases from V and 5 from J, leaving 16 bases between them. The CDR3 contains 14 residues. The germline CDR1 and CDR2 sequences are MNHEY and SVGEGT. DNA for the CDR3: TGTGCCAGCCCGGATGCGGCCCCCCATCAGCCCCAGCATTTT. It encodes CASPDAAPHQPQHF.

The CDR3 sequence: CASSRTGTGEKLFF. CDR3 DNA sequence: TGCGCCAGCAGCCGTACAGGGACGGGGGAAAAACTGTTTTTT. The chain has TRBV5-1 and TRBJ1-4, with D maybe TRBD1 (6 bases). Trimming stripped 4 bases from V and 8 bases from J, with 15 bases between. Germline CDR1 is SGHRS and CDR2 is YFSETQ. CDR3 length: 14 amino acids. Using reference TRBV5-1 and TRBJ1-4 for the parts outside the CDR3, the full variable domain is KAGVTQTPRYLIKTRGQQVTLSCSPISGHRSVSWYQQTPGQGLQFLFEYFSETQRNKGNFPGRFSGRQFSNSRSEMNVSTLELGDSALYLCASSRTGTGEKLFFGSGTQLSVL.

The CDR3 DNA follows: TGTGCCAGCAGTAAGACTAGCGGGGCCTTTTCGAACACCGGGGAGCTGTTTTTT. Protein product: CASSKTSGAFSNTGELFF. The chain recombines TRBV6-1 with TRBJ2-2; TRBD2 agrees at 11 bases. Germline CDR1 MNHNS, CDR2 SASEGT. There are 18 residues in the CDR3. Unmatched junction bases numbered 8, after V lost 5 bases and J lost 0 bases.

The CDR3 DNA reads as TGTGCCAGCAGCCAAGAAGGGCAGGGGAGTGGAAACACCATATATTTT. This encodes CASSQEGQGSGNTIYF. The gene calls are TRBV3-1 and TRBJ1-3, with D tentatively TRBD1 (6 bases). Per the germline V gene, CDR1 is LGHDT and CDR2 is YNNKEL (reference sequence). Trimming took 0 bases from V and 3 from J, leaving 12 bases between them. CDR3 length equals 16 residues.

The chain has TRBV7-8 and TRBJ2-5, with D maybe TRBD2 (7 bases). The CDR3 is 15 residues long. CDR1 and CDR2 from the germline V gene are SGHVS and FQNEAQ. The V gene lost 5 bases and the J gene lost 1 base, with 14 bases spanning the gap. The CDR3 region has the DNA TGTGCCAGCAGCGTCTTCGGGGGGCCCCAAGAGACCCAGTACTTC. It specifies CASSVFGGPQETQYF.

V usage is TRBV12-3 or TRBV12-4 and J usage is TRBJ1-3; TRBD1 might be the D (6 bases). This CDR3 has 14 residues. V lost 3 bases to trimming and J lost 4 bases, with 10 bases between them. Here the CDR3 DNA reads TGTGCCAGCAGTTTTTTGGGGGGCGGAAACACCATATATTTT. The encoded protein is CASSFLGGGNTIYF.

This clonotype showed up just a few times. The rearrangement links TRBV9 to TRBJ2-1; D is possibly TRBD1 or TRBD2 (7 bases each). Germline V gives CDR1 SGDLS, CDR2 YYNGEE. The V end lost 0 bases, the J end lost 3 bases, and 13 bases lay between the germline ends. This CDR3 has 16 amino acids. Here the CDR3 DNA reads TGTGCCAGCAGCGTAGAGGGGGCTAGCGGCTACAATGAGCAGTTCTTC. It codes for CASSVEGASGYNEQFF.

The chain carries TRBV4-1 and TRBJ2-1; D is unclear. Germline CDR1 MGHRA, CDR2 YSYEKL. The CDR3 is made up of 20 amino acids. V was trimmed by 1 base and J by 0 bases, leaving 22 bases between them. The CDR3 sequence is CASSQGPAKSRKGSYNEQFF. The DNA of the CDR3 is TGCGCCAGCAGCCAAGGACCAGCGAAAAGCAGGAAGGGCTCCTACAATGAGCAGTTCTTC.

The V call is TRBV5-1, the J call TRBJ1-2, with no clear D. CDR3 length: 14 amino acids. V dropped 4 bases and J dropped 3 bases, with 13 bases sitting between them. From germline, CDR1 is SGHRS and CDR2 YFSETQ. Here the CDR3 DNA reads TGCGCCAGCAGCCATGGCCCCACGGACTATGGCTACACCTTC. Translating it yields CASSHGPTDYGYTF.

The rearrangement joins TRBV27 to TRBJ2-5; TRBD2 matches at 7 bases. This CDR3 has 15 amino acids. The germline V gene has CDR1 MNHEY and CDR2 SMNVEV (reference sequence). Losses at the gene ends were 5 bases for V and 1 base for J; bases not matched to a gene: 7. The CDR3 protein is CASSRTVAGQETQYF. CDR3 in DNA: TGTGCCAGCAGTCGGACCGTAGCGGGCCAAGAGACCCAGTACTTC.

The rearrangement joins TRBV10-3 to TRBJ1-1; D not certain. The CDR3 is 14 residues long. CDR1 is ENHRY and CDR2 is SYGVKD in the germline V gene. Trimming removed 5 bases at V and 0 bases at J, with 10 bases between. The CDR3 protein is CAISRINLNTEAFF. CDR3 DNA sequence: TGTGCCATCAGTCGCATAAACTTGAACACTGAAGCTTTCTTT.

This chain joins TRBV10-3 and TRBJ1-5, with TRBD1 identical over 7 bases. The J segment lost 4 bases and the V segment lost 10 bases, leaving 4 bases of the junction unmatched. This CDR3 contains 12 residues. Germline V gene sequence: CDR1 ENHRY, CDR2 SYGVKD. CDR3 coding DNA: TGTGCCACCGGGACAGAGAATCAGCCCCAGCATTTT. The encoded protein is CATGTENQPQHF.

This clonotype showed up just a few times. The chain carries TRBV4-1 and TRBJ2-1; tentative D call: TRBD1 (5 bases). CDR1 and CDR2 (germline): MGHRA, YSYEKL. The CDR3 has 13 residues. V lost 4 bases, J lost 11 bases, and 15 bases lay in between. This CDR3 reads CASSPRSTDQQFF. The CDR3 DNA follows: TGCGCCAGCAGCCCACGGTCGACAGATCAGCAGTTCTTC.

This clonotype has more than one count but fewer than ten. CDR3 in DNA: TGTGCCAGCAGCTTTGCTGGGGCCAACGTCCTGACTTTC. This translates into CASSFAGANVLTF. The chain combines TRBV7-9 with TRBJ2-6; D uncertain. The CDR3 loop spans 13 amino acids. CDR1 and CDR2 (germline): SEHNR, FQNEAQ (reference sequence). Trimming cost V 3 bases and J 2 bases, with 2 bases left between them.